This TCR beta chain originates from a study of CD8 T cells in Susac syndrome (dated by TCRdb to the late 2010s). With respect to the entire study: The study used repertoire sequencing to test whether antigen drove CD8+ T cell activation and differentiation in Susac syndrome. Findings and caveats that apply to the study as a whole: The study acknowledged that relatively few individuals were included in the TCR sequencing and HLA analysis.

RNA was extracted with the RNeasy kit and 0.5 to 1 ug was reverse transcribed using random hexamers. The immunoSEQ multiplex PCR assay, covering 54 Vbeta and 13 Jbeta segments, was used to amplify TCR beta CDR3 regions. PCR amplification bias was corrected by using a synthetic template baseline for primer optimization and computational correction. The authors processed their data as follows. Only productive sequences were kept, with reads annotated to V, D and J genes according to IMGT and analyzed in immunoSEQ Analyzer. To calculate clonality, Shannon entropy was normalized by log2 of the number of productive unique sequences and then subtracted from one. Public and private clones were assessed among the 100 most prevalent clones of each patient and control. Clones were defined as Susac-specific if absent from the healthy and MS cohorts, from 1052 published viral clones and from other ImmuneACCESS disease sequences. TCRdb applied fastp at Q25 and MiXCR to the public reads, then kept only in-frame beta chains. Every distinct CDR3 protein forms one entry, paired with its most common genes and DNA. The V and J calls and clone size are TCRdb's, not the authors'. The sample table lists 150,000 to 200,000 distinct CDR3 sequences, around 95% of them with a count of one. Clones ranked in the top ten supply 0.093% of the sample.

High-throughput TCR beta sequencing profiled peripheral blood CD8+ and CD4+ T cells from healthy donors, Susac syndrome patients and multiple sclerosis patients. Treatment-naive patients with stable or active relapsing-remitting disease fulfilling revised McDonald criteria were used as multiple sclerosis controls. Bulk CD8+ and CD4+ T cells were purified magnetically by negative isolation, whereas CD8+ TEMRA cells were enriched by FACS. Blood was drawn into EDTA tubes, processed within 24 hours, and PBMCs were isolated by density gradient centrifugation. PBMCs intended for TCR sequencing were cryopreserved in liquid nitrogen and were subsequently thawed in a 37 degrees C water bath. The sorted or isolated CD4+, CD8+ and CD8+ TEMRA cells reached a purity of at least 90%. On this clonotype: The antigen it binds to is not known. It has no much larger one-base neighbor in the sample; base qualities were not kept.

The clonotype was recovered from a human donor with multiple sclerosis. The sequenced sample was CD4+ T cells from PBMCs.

The nucleotides read TGTGCCAGCAGTTTTCAGCCCAATGAAAAACTGTTTTTT. Translated, it reads CASSFQPNEKLFF. The sequence joins TRBV28 to TRBJ1-4, with no reliable assignment of the D segment. According to the germline V gene, CDR1 reads MDHEN and CDR2 reads SYDVKM. Counted from cysteine to phenylalanine, this CDR3 has 13 amino acids. This entry keeps only the CDR3 DNA: 39 bases, framed from base 1. V loses 3 bases, J loses 5 bases, and the germline ends lie 7 bases apart. Supplemented by the reference TRBV28 and TRBJ1-4 proteins around the CDR3, the complete variable domain is DVKVTQSSRYLVKRTGEKVFLECVQDMDHENMFWYRQDPGLGLRLIYFSYDVKMKEKGDIPEGYSVSREKKERFSLILESASTNQTSMYLCASSFQPNEKLFFGSGTQLSVL.